These 9 T cell receptor beta chains originate from one sample sequenced in a study of shared clonotypes between healthy human individuals. The naive CD8 population came from CD45RO-negative cells selected for CCR7, without terminally differentiated effector memory CD45RA+ cells. TCRdb's table, derived via immunoSEQ multiplex PCR, lists solely in-frame clones and lacks some. The sample includes about 2.1 million clones, around 95% of them seen just once. Sequenced material: naive CD8+ T cells from PBMCs. These TCRs come from a man aged 18 to 29 in good health. Some clones in this sample may be carry-over from other donors' samples.

The CDR3 coding sequence is TGTGCCAGCAGTTTCGTAGGGTCTACTAACAATGAGCAGTTCTTC. Its protein product is CASSFVGSTNNEQFF. The chain links TRBV28 to TRBJ2-1; D unresolved. From germline, CDR1 is MDHEN and CDR2 SYDVKM. Trimming cost V 3 bases and J 5 bases, with 14 bases left between them. This CDR3 contains 15 residues.

The chain employs TRBV7-9 and TRBJ1-2; D is unresolved. Germline lookup yields CDR1 SEHNR and CDR2 FQNEAQ (reference sequence). V lost 0 bases and J 7 bases, leaving 18 bases between the germline ends. This CDR3 is built from 16 residues. CDR3 nucleotide sequence: TGTGCCAGCAGCTTAGCGCTCCAAGGCTCCCCTTTTGGCTACACCTTC. Translated, it gives CASSLALQGSPFGYTF.

This clone was detected once. The V gene is TRBV4-1, the J gene TRBJ2-5; 7 bases are shared with TRBD1. There are 14 residues in the CDR3. Germline V gene sequence: CDR1 MGHRA, CDR2 YSYEKL. J was trimmed by 2 bases and V by 4 bases; bases with no gene match: 4. The CDR3 loop reads CASSPLGQQETQYF. DNA for the CDR3: TGCGCCAGCAGCCCATTGGGACAGCAAGAGACCCAGTACTTC.

V and J are TRBV13 and TRBJ2-1, with 7 bases that match TRBD2. This CDR3 contains 15 residues. Germline V lookup: CDR1 PRHDT, CDR2 FYEKMQ (reference sequence). The V gene end was trimmed by 3 bases and the J gene end by 8 bases; junction bases not matched to a gene: 10. CDR3 sequence: CASSFSVTSPDEQFF. The CDR3 DNA reads TGTGCCAGCAGCTTCTCGGTGACTAGCCCGGATGAGCAGTTCTTC.

The V and J genes are TRBV4-1 and TRBJ2-1, with TRBD2 matching 10 bases. The CDR3 loop spans 15 amino acids. Germline CDR1 MGHRA, CDR2 YSYEKL. The trim removed 2 bases at V and 5 bases at J, leaving 3 bases unmatched. CDR3 loop: CASSQPTSGDNEQFF. The CDR3 bases are TGCGCCAGCAGCCAACCCACTAGCGGGGACAATGAGCAGTTCTTC.

This chain connects TRBV7-9 to TRBJ2-7, with D unresolved. CDR1 is SEHNR, CDR2 FQNEAQ, per germline (reference sequence). V shed 6 bases and J shed 3 bases, with 6 bases lying between them. This CDR3 comprises 11 residues. Here the CDR3 DNA reads TGTGCCAGCAGAACCGACTACGAGCAGTACTTC. This translates into CASRTDYEQYF.

This clone appeared once. The chain recombines TRBV18 with TRBJ2-1; D is perhaps TRBD1 or TRBD2 (6 bases each). The V end lost 6 bases, the J end lost 8 bases, and 14 bases lay between the germline ends. This CDR3 comprises 13 residues. The germline CDR1 and CDR2 sequences are KGHSH and LQKENI. The CDR3 sequence is CASSRGPMDEQFF. The CDR3 coding sequence is TGTGCCAGCTCCCGGGGGCCAATGGATGAGCAGTTCTTC.

The chain joins TRBV9 to TRBJ2-1; perhaps TRBD2 as D (6 bases). V lost 0 bases to trimming and J lost 6 bases, with 16 bases between them. This CDR3 has 16 residues. The V gene's germline CDR1 is SGDLS and CDR2 YYNGEE. The CDR3 loop is CASSVGIAEKFNEQFF. DNA of the CDR3: TGTGCCAGCAGCGTAGGGATAGCGGAGAAATTCAATGAGCAGTTCTTC.

CDR3 nucleotide sequence: TGTGCCAGCAGTGGCGGGTACTCCTACGAGCAGTACTTC. Protein: CASSGGYSYEQYF. This sequence joins TRBV27 and TRBJ2-7; D may be TRBD2 (5 bases). The CDR3 covers 13 residues. From germline, CDR1 is MNHEY and CDR2 SMNVEV (reference sequence). The germline V and J ends were trimmed by 5 bases and 0 bases, with 8 bases remaining between them.